This passage covers 24 T cell receptor beta chains from one sample sequenced in a study of shared clonotypes between healthy human individuals. TCRdb's table, derived via immunoSEQ multiplex PCR, lists solely in-frame clones and lacks some. The data contain nearly 750,000 clones, 55% to 75% of them singletons. The material sequenced was memory CD4+ T cells sorted from blood. Subset in this sample: CD45RA-negative fraction. The receptors were sampled from a woman in her twenties or thirties in good health.

The J gene is TRBJ2-5, the V gene TRBV5-1; TRBD2 matches at 9 bases. Germline CDR1 and CDR2: SGHRS and YFSETQ. V trimming: 7 bases; J trimming: 4 bases; junction bases outside the gene matches: 17. CDR3 length equals 17 residues. The CDR3 DNA is TGCGCCAGCCCCTGCGGGTGTCTTAGCGGGAGAGGAGAGACCCAGTACTTC. Translation gives CASPCGCLSGRGETQYF.

This clone is a singleton in its sample. This chain links TRBV21-1 with TRBJ1-1. TRBV21-1 is recorded as a pseudogene. The CDR3 has 14 residues. The CDR3 DNA sequence: TGTGCCGGCGAGCGGGGGCGAGGGAACACTGAAGCTTTCTTT. It translates to CAGERGRGNTEAFF.

The rearrangement joins TRBV2 to TRBJ2-3; 7 bases are a match to TRBD2. The V segment lost 5 bases and the J segment 4 bases; nucleotides outside the gene matches: 9. Germline V gene sequence: CDR1 SNHLY, CDR2 FYNNEI. The CDR3 runs to 15 residues. CDR3 nucleotide sequence: TGTGCCAGCAGTACAAGCGGGAACGGCGCAGATACGCAGTATTTT. This codes for CASSTSGNGADTQYF. Filled out from reference TRBV2 and TRBJ2-3, the complete variable domain reads EPEVTQTPSHQVTQMGQEVILRCVPISNHLYFYWYRQILGQKVEFLVSFYNNEISEKSEIFDDQFSVERPDGSNFTLKIRSTKLEDSAMYFCASSTSGNGADTQYFGPGTRLTVL.

The chain employs TRBV27 and TRBJ1-1; D is unresolved. The V and J ends lost 0 bases and 1 base respectively, with 6 bases between them. CDR3 length equals 14 residues. The V gene's germline CDR1 is MNHEY and CDR2 SMNVEV (reference sequence). CDR3 nucleotides: TGTGCCAGCAGTTTATCGGGTTGGAACACTGAAGCTTTCTTT. Residues: CASSLSGWNTEAFF.

This sequence joins TRBV2 and TRBJ1-5, with D unresolved. Germline CDR1 is SNHLY and CDR2 is FYNNEI. CDR3 length equals 14 residues. Trimming cost V 5 bases and J 0 bases, with 8 bases left between them. The CDR3, as DNA: TGTGCCAGCAGTTCCCAATATAGCAATCAGCCCCAGCATTTT. Translation: CASSSQYSNQPQHF.

V usage is TRBV7-8 and J usage is TRBJ2-7, with D perhaps TRBD2 (5 bases). There are 16 residues in the CDR3. Trimming shortened V by 3 bases and J by 1 base, and 16 bases separated the two germline ends. Germline V gene data show CDR1 as SGHVS and CDR2 as FQNEAQ. The CDR3 bases are TGTGCCAGCAGCTTGGTAGCGAATGCTAGGTCCTACGAGCAGTACTTC. As protein: CASSLVANARSYEQYF.

The chain uses TRBV29-1 and TRBJ2-5; possibly TRBD1 for D (6 bases). The J call could be wrong; TRBJ2-7 is a better fit for the DNA end. The germline gives CDR1 SQVTM, CDR2 ANQGSEA. The CDR3 spans 14 residues. CDR3 nucleotides: TGCAGCGTCGACCAGGGGCACAGCTCCTACGAGCAGTACTTC. This translates into CSVDQGHSSYEQYF.

In the case of this clone: It differs at one base from a far larger clone, so likely a read error. V usage is TRBV30 and J usage is TRBJ2-7; D unclear. The length of the CDR3 is 11 residues. The V end lost 0 bases, the J end lost 2 bases, and 2 bases lay between the germline ends. In germline, CDR1 is GTSNPN, CDR2 SVGIG (reference sequence). In DNA form, the CDR3 reads TGTGCCTGGAGTGTACCCTACGAGCAGTACTTC. Its translation: CAWSVPYEQYF.

The genes are TRBV11-2 and TRBJ2-7; TRBD1 is a possible D gene (5 bases). The germline V gene encodes CDR1 SGHAT and CDR2 FQNNGV. With 0 bases removed from V and 2 bases from J, the gap between germline ends came to 11 bases. The CDR3 totals 15 residues. The CDR3 loop reads CASSLDYVQAYEQYF. The CDR3 DNA reads as TGTGCCAGCAGCTTAGATTACGTACAGGCCTACGAGCAGTACTTC. The entire variable domain, with the rest obtained from reference TRBV11-2 and TRBJ2-7, is as follows: EAGVAQSPRYKIIEKRQSVAFWCNPISGHATLYWYQQILGQGPKLLIQFQNNGVVDDSQLPKDRFSAERLKGVDSTLKIQPAKLEDSAVYLCASSLDYVQAYEQYFGPGTRLTVT.

The gene calls are TRBV5-1 and TRBJ2-5, with no clear D. The germline gives CDR1 SGHRS, CDR2 YFSETQ. There are 15 residues in the CDR3. The V end was cut by 4 bases, the J end by 5 bases, with 18 bases between. The CDR3, as DNA: TGCGCCAGCAGCCGAACCGCCTGGTCCAGTGAGACCCAGTACTTC. It specifies CASSRTAWSSETQYF. Complete variable domain (other parts from reference TRBV5-1 and TRBJ2-5): KAGVTQTPRYLIKTRGQQVTLSCSPISGHRSVSWYQQTPGQGLQFLFEYFSETQRNKGNFPGRFSGRQFSNSRSEMNVSTLELGDSALYLCASSRTAWSSETQYFGPGTRLLVL.

This clone was seen a handful of times. J is TRBJ2-7 and V is TRBV5-3, with TRBD1 matching over 11 bases. TRBV5-3 is sorted into the ORF group, with uncertain function. The junction had 6 bases not matched to a gene; V was cut back by 3 bases and J by 4 bases. The CDR3 has 15 amino acids. In DNA form, the CDR3 reads TGTGCCAGAAGCTACGGACAGGGGGCGCCTTACGAGCAGTACTTC. This translates into CARSYGQGAPYEQYF.

The rearrangement uses TRBV7-8 and TRBJ2-3; TRBD2 might be the D (6 bases). Germline assignment: CDR1 SGHVS and CDR2 FQNEAQ. V lost 3 bases, J lost 9 bases, and 10 bases lay in between. The CDR3 sequence is 12 residues long. For the CDR3, the DNA is TGTGCCAGCAGCTTTAATCGGGAGACGCAGTATTTT. As protein: CASSFNRETQYF. The whole variable domain, filled in from reference TRBV7-8 and TRBJ2-3, reads GAGVSQSPRYKVAKRGQDVALRCDPISGHVSLFWYQQALGQGPEFLTYFQNEAQLDKSGLPSDRFFAERPEGSVSTLKIQRTQQEDSAVYLCASSFNRETQYFGPGTRLTVL.

This sequence joins TRBV28 and TRBJ2-7; tentative D call: TRBD2 (6 bases). Germline CDR1 MDHEN, CDR2 SYDVKM. This CDR3 has 13 amino acids. Trimming pared 7 bases from V and 6 bases from J, leaving 16 bases between. CDR3 DNA: TGTGCCAGCAAGTTCAGTGGAGGGTCCGAGCAGTACTTC. It translates to CASKFSGGSEQYF.

This clone turned up a few times. At the DNA level, this CDR3 is encoded by other sequences in the same sample as well. The chain couples TRBV14 to TRBJ2-7; D unclear. The length of the CDR3 is 12 residues. V was shortened by 1 base and J by 5 bases, with 6 bases between the two germline ends. Germline-derived CDR1 and CDR2 are SGHDN and FVKESK. Written as DNA, the CDR3 is TGTGCCAGCAGCCAAGTTACGAACGAGCAGTACTTC. Its protein product is CASSQVTNEQYF.

V is TRBV28 and J is TRBJ1-3, with 9 bases identical to TRBD1. Germline-derived CDR1 and CDR2 are MDHEN and SYDVKM. The CDR3 runs to 15 residues. The J segment lost 2 bases and the V segment lost 7 bases, leaving 6 bases of the junction unmatched. The CDR3 is CASTKQGAAGNTIYF. For the CDR3, the DNA is TGTGCCAGCACTAAACAGGGGGCGGCTGGAAACACCATATATTTT.

With regard to this clone: The sample contains more than one DNA sequence encoding this CDR3. This chain uses TRBV5-1 with TRBJ2-7; the D gene is possibly TRBD1 (5 bases). CDR1 SGHRS and CDR2 YFSETQ come from the germline V gene. With 3 bases removed from V and 2 bases from J, the gap between germline ends came to 12 bases. The length of the CDR3 is 14 residues. The CDR3 sequence is CASSSGQPTYEQYF. CDR3 coding DNA: TGCGCCAGCAGCTCAGGACAACCCACCTACGAGCAGTACTTC.

A remark on this clone: The DNA is left out, because the CDR3 cannot be placed on it with certainty; the CDR3 is given as TCRdb lists it. The chain has TRBV7-2 and TRBJ1-2; TRBD1, the table's D call, lacks a check against the DNA. The CDR3 is 14 amino acids long, termini counted. CDR1 and CDR2 from the germline V gene are SGHTA and FQGNSA. This CDR3 reads CASSLVGTGASRTF.

J is TRBJ1-5 and V is TRBV6-5, with 7 bases aligning to TRBD1. Trimming took 6 bases from V and 5 from J; bases not matched to a gene: 7. The germline V gene encodes CDR1 MNHEY and CDR2 SVGAGI. The CDR3 spans 14 residues. CDR3 in amino acids: CASSAQGTYQPQHF. The CDR3 bases are TGTGCCAGCAGCGCACAGGGGACGTATCAGCCCCAGCATTTT.

The V gene is TRBV6-1, the J gene TRBJ1-5; 8 bases are a match to TRBD1. CDR3 size: 17 residues. V dropped 3 bases and J dropped 2; count of bases not matched to a gene: 9. In germline, CDR1 is MNHNS, CDR2 SASEGT. CDR3 region: CASSERGDRPGNQPQHF. DNA of the CDR3: TGTGCCAGCAGTGAGAGGGGGGACAGGCCGGGCAATCAGCCCCAGCATTTT.

This clone has a handful of counts. The CDR3 region has the DNA TGTGCCAGTAGCGGGACAGGGGGAGAGACCCAGTACTTC. Translating gives CASSGTGGETQYF. The chain couples TRBV19 to TRBJ2-5; 11 bases line up with TRBD1. The CDR3 covers 13 residues. CDR1 and CDR2 (germline): LNHDA, SQIVND (reference sequence). J gave up 4 bases and V 6 bases, and 1 base lay outside the gene matches.

The V gene is TRBV5-4, the J gene TRBJ2-4; 7 positions match TRBD1. Per germline, CDR1 SGHNT and CDR2 YYREEE (reference sequence). V shed 4 bases and J 0 bases; nucleotides not matched to a gene: 7. This CDR3 is 16 amino acids long. The DNA for the CDR3 is TGTGCCAGCAGCCCAGACAGGGTACCAGCCAAAAACATTCAGTACTTC. Its protein is CASSPDRVPAKNIQYF.

The rearrangement joins TRBV7-6 to TRBJ2-2; D may match TRBD1 or TRBD2 (6 bases each). Germline V gene data show CDR1 as SGHVS and CDR2 as FNYEAQ. There are 15 residues in the CDR3. Between the trimmed V and J ends, which lost 8 bases and 5 bases, there was a span of 18 bases. CDR3 nucleotides: TGTGCCAGCCAGGGTAGGGGGGCGCGAACCGGGGAGCTGTTTTTT. This gives the protein CASQGRGARTGELFF.

The rearrangement joins TRBV6-6 to TRBJ2-2, with 9 bases that match TRBD2. Germline V gives CDR1 MNHNY, CDR2 SVGAGI (reference sequence). This CDR3 has 15 residues. V was clipped by 5 bases and J by 1 base; unmatched bases: 2. CDR3 sequence reads: CASSKTSGNTGELFF. The DNA for the CDR3 is TGTGCCAGCAGTAAGACTAGCGGGAACACCGGGGAGCTGTTTTTT.

This clone has at least ten counts. This CDR3 is CASSVVSGGNGEQFF. The CDR3 nucleotides are TGTGCCAGCAGCGTAGTTTCAGGGGGCAATGGTGAGCAGTTCTTC. The gene calls are TRBV9 and TRBJ2-1; 8 nucleotides align to TRBD1. The trim removed 0 bases at V and 9 bases at J, leaving 8 bases unmatched. CDR1 and CDR2 from the germline V gene are SGDLS and YYNGEE. The CDR3 spans 15 residues.